The clone carrying this T cell receptor (beta chain) has more than one count but fewer than ten. The antigen remains undetermined. Germline lookup yields CDR1 SGHTA and CDR2 FQGTGA. Trimming removed 5 bases from V and 5 bases from J; junction bases left unmatched: 3. The CDR3 has 15 residues. This sample was included in a study of cytomegalovirus exposure and HLA in healthy donors. Study details: Most genotyped donors, about four fifths of about 430, had Caucasian-associated genetic ancestry.

Researchers ran the PCR with 60 Vbeta and 13 Jbeta primers. Sequenced by immunoSEQ multiplex PCR; TCRdb stores in-frame clones only, minus some. The sample has approximately 82,000 clones, less than 75% seen once; the top ten hold about 5.4%. The study's findings and limits: TRBV6-2, TRBV6-3 and other indistinguishable V segments were excluded. TCR beta V- and J-gene trimming was later associated with a missense DCLRE1C variant.

The chain uses TRBV7-3 and TRBJ2-2; 12 bases fit TRBD2. Sequenced input: PBMCs. The receptor was isolated from a woman in her twenties or thirties in good health and CMV-seropositive. The CDR3 DNA sequence: TGTGCCAGCAGCCAGACTAGCGGGGGAACCGGGGAGCTGTTTTTT. The encoded protein is CASSQTSGGTGELFF.